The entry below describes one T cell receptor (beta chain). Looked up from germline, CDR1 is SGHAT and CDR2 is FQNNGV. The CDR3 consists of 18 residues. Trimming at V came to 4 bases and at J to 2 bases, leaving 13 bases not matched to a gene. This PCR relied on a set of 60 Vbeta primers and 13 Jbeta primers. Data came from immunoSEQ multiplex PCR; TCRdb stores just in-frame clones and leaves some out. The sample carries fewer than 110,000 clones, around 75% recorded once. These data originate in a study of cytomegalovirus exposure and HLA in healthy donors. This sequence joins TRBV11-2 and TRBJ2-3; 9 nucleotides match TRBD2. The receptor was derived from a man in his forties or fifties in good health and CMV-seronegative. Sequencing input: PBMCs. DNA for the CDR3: TGTGCCAGCAGCTCACTCCTACTATCTAGCGGGGACACAGATACGCAGTATTTT. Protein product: CASSSLLLSSGDTDTQYF. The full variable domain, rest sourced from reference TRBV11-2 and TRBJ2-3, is EAGVAQSPRYKIIEKRQSVAFWCNPISGHATLYWYQQILGQGPKLLIQFQNNGVVDDSQLPKDRFSAERLKGVDSTLKIQPAKLEDSAVYLCASSSLLLSSGDTDTQYFGPGTRLTVL.